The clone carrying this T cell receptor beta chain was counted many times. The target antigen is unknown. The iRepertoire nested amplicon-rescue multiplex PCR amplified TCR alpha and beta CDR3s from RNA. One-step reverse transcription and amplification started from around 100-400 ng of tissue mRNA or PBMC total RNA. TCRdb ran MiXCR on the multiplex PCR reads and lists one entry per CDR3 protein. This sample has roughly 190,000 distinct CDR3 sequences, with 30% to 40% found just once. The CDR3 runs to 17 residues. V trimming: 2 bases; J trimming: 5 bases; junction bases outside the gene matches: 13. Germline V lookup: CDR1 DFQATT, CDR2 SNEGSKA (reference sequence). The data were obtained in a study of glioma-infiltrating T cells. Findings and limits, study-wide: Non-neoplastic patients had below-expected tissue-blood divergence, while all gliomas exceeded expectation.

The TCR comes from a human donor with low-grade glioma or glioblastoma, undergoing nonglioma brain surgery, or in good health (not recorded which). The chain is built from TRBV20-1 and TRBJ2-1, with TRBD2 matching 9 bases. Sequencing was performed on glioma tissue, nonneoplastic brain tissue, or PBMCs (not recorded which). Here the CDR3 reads CSARSLEASGTHNEQFF. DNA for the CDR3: TGCAGTGCTAGAAGTTTGGAAGCTAGCGGGACCCACAATGAGCAGTTCTTC.